One and the same sample provided the 3 T cell receptor beta chains below, sequenced in a study of blood T cells in healthy people across ages. A second roughly 7 to 12 cycle PCR used barcoded and J-beta primers. TCRdb called the 5' RACE reads again in MiXCR, with one record for every CDR3 protein. The sample carries 800,000 to 950,000 distinct CDR3 sequences, roughly 43% recorded once. Sequences were obtained from blood. The receptor set was obtained from a man aged 25-40 years in good health.

The chain couples TRBV27 to TRBJ2-3; weak D call: TRBD2 (5 bases). The CDR3 is 13 amino acids. Germline V gene data show CDR1 as MNHEY and CDR2 as SMNVEV (reference sequence). The V gene lost 0 bases and the J gene lost 7 bases, with 8 bases spanning the gap. The CDR3 DNA reads TGTGCCAGCAGTTTATCGGACTCCTATACGCAGTATTTT. Amino acids: CASSLSDSYTQYF.

The chain links TRBV3-1 to TRBJ1-6; a possible D gene is TRBD1 (5 bases). This CDR3 is 17 amino acids long. V lost 0 bases and J lost 8, with 17 bases in between. Germline CDR1 is LGHDT and CDR2 is YNNKEL (reference sequence). CDR3 DNA: TGTGCCAGCAGCCAAGATCTTAGATCGGGGGGGTATTCACCCCTCCACTTT. Translating gives CASSQDLRSGGYSPLHF. The complete variable domain, with remaining parts taken from reference TRBV3-1 and TRBJ1-6, reads DTAVSQTPKYLVTQMGNDKSIKCEQNLGHDTMYWYKQDSKKFLKIMFSYNNKELIINETVPNRFSPKSPDKAHLNLHINSLELGDSAVYFCASSQDLRSGGYSPLHFGNGTRLTVT.

In its sample, this clonotype was seen a few times. This chain uses TRBV5-1 with TRBJ2-4, with D unclear. The J call could be wrong; TRBJ2-7 is a better fit for the DNA end. Germline-derived CDR1 and CDR2 are SGHRS and YFSETQ. The CDR3 runs 13 residues. CDR3 sequence (DNA): TGCGCCAGCAGCCCCTTTGGGAACTACGAGCAGTACTTC. Translated: CASSPFGNYEQYF.